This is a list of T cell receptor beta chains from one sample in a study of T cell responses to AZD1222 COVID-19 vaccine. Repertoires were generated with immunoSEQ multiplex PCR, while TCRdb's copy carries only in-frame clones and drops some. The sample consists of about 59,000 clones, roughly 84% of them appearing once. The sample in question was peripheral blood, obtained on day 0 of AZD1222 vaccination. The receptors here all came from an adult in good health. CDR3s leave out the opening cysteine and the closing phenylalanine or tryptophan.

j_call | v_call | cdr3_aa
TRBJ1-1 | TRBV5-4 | ASSLSGQAENTEAF
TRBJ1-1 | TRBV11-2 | ASSLVPDGTVNTEAF
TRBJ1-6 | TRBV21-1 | ASSKETGDNSPLH
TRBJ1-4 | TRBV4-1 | ASSQGGTNEKLF
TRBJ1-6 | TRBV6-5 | ASRRSGSPLH
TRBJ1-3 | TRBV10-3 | AISPGSGNTIY
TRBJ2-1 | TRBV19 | ASSNLGANNEQF
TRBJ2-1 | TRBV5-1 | ASRRTSGASSYNEQF
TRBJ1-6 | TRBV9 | ASSPRTGVSPLH
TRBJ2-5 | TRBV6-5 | ASRLAGVPETQY
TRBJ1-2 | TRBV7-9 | ASSLLSDRVAGYT
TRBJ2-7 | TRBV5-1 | ASSLGQGPYEQY
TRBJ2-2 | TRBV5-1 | ASSLMAGGHTGELF
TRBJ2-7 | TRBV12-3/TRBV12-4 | ASRLATYDGQY
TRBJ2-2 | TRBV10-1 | ASSESNTVRDGELF
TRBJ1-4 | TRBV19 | ASSITADRPEKLF
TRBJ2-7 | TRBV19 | ASSRVGRGNSYEQY
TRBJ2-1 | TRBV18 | ASSPTFRTSGVDEQF
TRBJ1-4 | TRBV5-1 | ASSLEAARNEKLF
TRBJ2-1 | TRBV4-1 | ASSQARTFNEQF
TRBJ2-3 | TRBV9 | ASSFSSGGASDTQY
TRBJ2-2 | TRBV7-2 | ASSLAARANTGELF
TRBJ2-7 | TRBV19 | ASKASGSSYEQY
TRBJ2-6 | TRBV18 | ASSPTGEIAGANVLT
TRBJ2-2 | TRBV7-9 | ASSLAEGNVRELF
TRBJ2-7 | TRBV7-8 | ASSSRRQLSYEQY
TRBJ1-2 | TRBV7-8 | ASTQWRLDYGYT
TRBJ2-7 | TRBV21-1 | ASSTLSSTSYEQY
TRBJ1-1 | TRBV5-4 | ASSLVRGRNTEAF
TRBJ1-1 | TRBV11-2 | ASSLVFEAF
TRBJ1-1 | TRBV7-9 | ASSPKGNTEAF
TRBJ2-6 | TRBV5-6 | ASSPGLSGANVLT
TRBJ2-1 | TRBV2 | ASRSNEQF
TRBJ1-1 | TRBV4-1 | ASSQDPPGVNTEAF
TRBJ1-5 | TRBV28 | ASSRHTGQGNQPQH
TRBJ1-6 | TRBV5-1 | ASSSEGLGNSPLH
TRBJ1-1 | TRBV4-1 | ASGSGGRTEAF
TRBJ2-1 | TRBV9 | ASSVGLDSYNEQF
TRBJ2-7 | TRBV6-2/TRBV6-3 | ASSPTGSTYEQY
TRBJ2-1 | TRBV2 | ASSRTSGLYNEQF
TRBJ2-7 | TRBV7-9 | ASIPEWPFNSYEQY
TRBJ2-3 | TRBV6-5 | ASRPMGETDTQY
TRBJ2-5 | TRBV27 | ASSLFAGDQETQY
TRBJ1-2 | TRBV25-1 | ASSEATGVYYGYT
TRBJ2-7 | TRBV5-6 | ASSLSQGYEQY
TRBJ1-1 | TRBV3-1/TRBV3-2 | ASSPRLLRENTEAF
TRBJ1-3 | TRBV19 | ASGWTGSGNTIY
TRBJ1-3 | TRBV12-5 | ASGQWLGNTIY